The following is a TCR beta chain sequence with its context. Its antigen remains unknown. The V gene end was trimmed by 7 bases and the J gene end by 4 bases; junction bases not matched to a gene: 12. CDR3 length: 15 amino acids. CDR1 is LNHDA, CDR2 SQIVND, per germline (reference sequence). These data belong to a study of cytomegalovirus exposure and HLA in healthy donors. General observations from the study: Previously analyzed data showed that most TCR beta V segments were productive at a frequency of about 87% or about 30%. Most observed TCR sequences were rare, whereas some public TCRs were detected in many donors. It emerged from a later analysis that several of the most significant clusters appeared to be linked to common viral pathogens.

Healthy bone marrow donors made up the donors. Vbeta (60) and Jbeta (13) primers were used in the PCR. Generated by immunoSEQ multiplex PCR, the TCRdb table keeps only in-frame clones and is missing some. The table records fewer than 200,000 clones, 65% to 70% of them present only once. Sequenced: PBMCs. This receptor was obtained from a woman aged 18-30 years in good health and CMV-seropositive. The rearrangement links TRBV19 to TRBJ1-1, with TRBD1 identical over 7 bases. The CDR3 sequence: CASKRQGRLGTEAFF. For the CDR3, the DNA is TGTGCCAGTAAAAGACAGGGAAGGTTAGGCACTGAAGCTTTCTTT.